There are many counts of the clone carrying this T cell receptor beta chain. The antigen is undetermined. The source of the sample is a study of neurological immune-mediated disorders. 5'RACE with 10-nucleotide random UMIs produced the cDNA. Using its own MiXCR run on the 5' RACE reads, TCRdb lists one record per CDR3 protein. This table holds about 99,000 distinct CDR3 sequences, 10% to 11% found once. Trimming took 4 bases from V and 4 from J, leaving 14 bases between them. The CDR3 loop spans 14 amino acids. Germline CDR1 SQVTM, CDR2 ANQGSEA. Stated time point: longitudinal time-point 3. Libraries used 2 million unsorted PBMCs kept frozen in RNAlater. Study-wide results and caveats: No sharing of CDR3 amino acid sequences was observed among expanded clones across subjects, suggesting private repertoires in all groups.

Material: PBMCs. The TCR originated in a female donor with HTLV-1-associated myelopathy (HAM/TSP). The chain has TRBV29-1 and TRBJ2-1; D may be TRBD2 (7 bases). The CDR3 nucleotides are TGCAGCGTTGTCGTCCGGGGGGCGTACAATGAGCAGTTCTTC. Its translation is CSVVVRGAYNEQFF.